Below, one TCR beta chain is given with its context. Its antigen is still unknown. These data come from a study of shared clonotypes between healthy human individuals. As for the study in general: Researchers assigned three CD4 naive, three CD4 memory, two CD8 naive and one CD8 memory plate to each donor.

CD45RA+ naive and CD45RA-negative memory subsets were separated from CD4+ cells. Per the authors' pipeline: Owing to the provision of junction-only sequences devoid of quality scores by immunoSEQ, filtering differed. Produced via immunoSEQ multiplex PCR; TCRdb's table is partial and in-frame only. Clone size and V and J calls were adopted from that table, with D and trimming inferred from the DNA. Here the sample spans around 2.1 million clones, nearly 97% being singletons. Study findings and constraints: A generally larger estimated richness was seen in naive subsets than in memory subsets.

This CDR3 comprises 13 residues. Germline V gene data show CDR1 as SGHVS and CDR2 as FQNEAQ. Trimming shortened V by 0 bases and J by 4 bases, and 7 bases separated the two germline ends. J is TRBJ2-7 and V is TRBV7-8, with D unresolved. The sample taken for sequencing was naive CD4+ T cells sorted from blood. Subset indicated: CD45RA+ positively selected. This clonotype was obtained from a young man in good health. In DNA form, the CDR3 reads TGTGCCAGCAGCTTAGCGGTCGGTTACGAGCAGTACTTC. Translation: CASSLAVGYEQYF.